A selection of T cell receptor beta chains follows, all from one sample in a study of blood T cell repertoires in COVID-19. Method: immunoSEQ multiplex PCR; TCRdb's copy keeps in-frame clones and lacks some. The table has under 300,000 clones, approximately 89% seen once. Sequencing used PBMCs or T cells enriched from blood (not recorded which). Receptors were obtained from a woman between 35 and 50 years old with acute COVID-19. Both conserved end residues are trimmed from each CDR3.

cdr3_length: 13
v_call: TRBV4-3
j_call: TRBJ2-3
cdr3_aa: ASSQNSGSTDTQY

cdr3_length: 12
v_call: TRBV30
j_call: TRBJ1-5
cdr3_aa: AWSVGQGGQPQH

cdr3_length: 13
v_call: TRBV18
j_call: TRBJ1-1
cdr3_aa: ASSSGTGGRTEAF

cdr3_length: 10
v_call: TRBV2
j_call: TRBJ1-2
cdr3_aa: ASQGGNYGYT

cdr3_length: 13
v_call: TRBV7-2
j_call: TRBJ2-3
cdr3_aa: ASSLGQGITDTQY

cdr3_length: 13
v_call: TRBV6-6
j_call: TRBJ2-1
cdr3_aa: ASSYGPGVINEQF

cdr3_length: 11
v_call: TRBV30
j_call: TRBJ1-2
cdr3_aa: AWSVNSGYGYT

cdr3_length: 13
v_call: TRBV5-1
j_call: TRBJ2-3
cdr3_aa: ASSLTGSLTDTQY

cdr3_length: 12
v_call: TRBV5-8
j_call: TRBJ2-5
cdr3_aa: ASSLGLASETQY

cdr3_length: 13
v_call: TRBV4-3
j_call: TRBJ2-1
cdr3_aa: ASSLAGVPGDEQF

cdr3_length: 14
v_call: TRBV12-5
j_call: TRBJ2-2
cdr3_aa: ASGPGVAGSTGELF

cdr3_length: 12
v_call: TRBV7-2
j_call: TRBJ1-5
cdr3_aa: ASSLGGGGQPQH

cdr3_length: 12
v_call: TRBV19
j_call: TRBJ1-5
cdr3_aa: ASSTSGPNQPQH

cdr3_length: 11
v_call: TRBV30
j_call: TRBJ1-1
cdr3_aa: AWSRGGGTEAF

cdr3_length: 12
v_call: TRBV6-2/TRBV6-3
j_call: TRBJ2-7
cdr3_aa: ASTPSGGRYEQY

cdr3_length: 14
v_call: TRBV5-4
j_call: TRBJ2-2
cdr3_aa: ASSLSGRARTGELF

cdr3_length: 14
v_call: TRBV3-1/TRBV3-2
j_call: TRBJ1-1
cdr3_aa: ASSQGTGGAGTEAF

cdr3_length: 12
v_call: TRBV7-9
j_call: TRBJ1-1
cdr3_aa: ASSLQGANSEAF

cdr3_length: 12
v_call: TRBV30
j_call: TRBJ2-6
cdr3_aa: AWSVLSGANVLT

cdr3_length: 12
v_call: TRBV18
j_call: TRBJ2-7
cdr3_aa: ASSPWRDLYEQY

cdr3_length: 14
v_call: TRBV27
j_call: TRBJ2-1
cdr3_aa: ASSLWGGTGVGEQF

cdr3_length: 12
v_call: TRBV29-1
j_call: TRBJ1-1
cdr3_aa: SARDRSLNTEAF

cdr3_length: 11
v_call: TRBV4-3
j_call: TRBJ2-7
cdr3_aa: ASSEDRGYEQY

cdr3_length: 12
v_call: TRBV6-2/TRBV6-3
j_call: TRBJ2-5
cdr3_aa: ASSFLAAQETQY

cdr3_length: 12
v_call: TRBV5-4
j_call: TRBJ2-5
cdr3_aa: ASSLGGGDQTQY

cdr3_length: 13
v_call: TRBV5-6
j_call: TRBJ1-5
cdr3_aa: ASSRRTGGNQPQH

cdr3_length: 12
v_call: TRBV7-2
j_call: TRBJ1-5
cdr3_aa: ASSTTGGNQPQH

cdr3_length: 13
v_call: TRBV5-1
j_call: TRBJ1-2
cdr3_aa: ASSLDRANLYGYT